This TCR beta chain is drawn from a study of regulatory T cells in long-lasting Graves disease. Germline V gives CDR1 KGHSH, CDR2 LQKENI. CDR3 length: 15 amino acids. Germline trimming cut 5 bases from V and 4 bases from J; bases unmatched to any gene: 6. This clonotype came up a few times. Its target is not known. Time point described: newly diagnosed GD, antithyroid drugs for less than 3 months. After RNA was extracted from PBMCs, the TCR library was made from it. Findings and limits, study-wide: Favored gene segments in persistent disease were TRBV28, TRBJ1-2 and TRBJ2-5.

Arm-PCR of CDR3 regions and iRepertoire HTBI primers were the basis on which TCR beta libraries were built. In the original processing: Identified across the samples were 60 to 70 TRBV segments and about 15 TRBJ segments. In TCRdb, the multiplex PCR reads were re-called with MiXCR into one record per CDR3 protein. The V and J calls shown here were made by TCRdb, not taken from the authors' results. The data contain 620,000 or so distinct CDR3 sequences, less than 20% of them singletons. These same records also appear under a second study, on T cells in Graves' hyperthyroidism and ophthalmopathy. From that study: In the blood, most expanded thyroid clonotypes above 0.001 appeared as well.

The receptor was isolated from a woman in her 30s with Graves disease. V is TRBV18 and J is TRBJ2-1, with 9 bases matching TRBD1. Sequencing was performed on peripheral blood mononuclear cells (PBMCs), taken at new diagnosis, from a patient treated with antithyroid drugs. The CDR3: CASSLDRGQYNEQFF. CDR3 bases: TGTGCCAGCTCATTGGACAGGGGCCAGTACAATGAGCAGTTCTTC.